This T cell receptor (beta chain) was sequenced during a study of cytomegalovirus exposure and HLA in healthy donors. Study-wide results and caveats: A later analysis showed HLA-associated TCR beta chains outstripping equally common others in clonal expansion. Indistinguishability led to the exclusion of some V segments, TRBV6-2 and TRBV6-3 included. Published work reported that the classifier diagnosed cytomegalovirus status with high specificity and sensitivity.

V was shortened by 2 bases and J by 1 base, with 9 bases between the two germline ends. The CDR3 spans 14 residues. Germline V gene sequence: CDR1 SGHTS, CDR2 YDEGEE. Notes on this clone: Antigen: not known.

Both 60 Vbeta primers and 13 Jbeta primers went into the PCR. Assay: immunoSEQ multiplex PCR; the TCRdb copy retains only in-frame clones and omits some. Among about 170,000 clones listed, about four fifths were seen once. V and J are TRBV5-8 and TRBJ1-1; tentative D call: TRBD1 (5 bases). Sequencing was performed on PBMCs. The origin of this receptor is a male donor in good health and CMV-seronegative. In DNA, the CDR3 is TGTGCCAGCAGCTTCCGACAGACGAACACTGAAGCTTTCTTT. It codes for CASSFRQTNTEAFF.